This T cell receptor beta chain was recovered during a study of T cell repertoires in cytomegalovirus infection (dated by TCRdb to the late 2010s). Regarding the research as a whole: The peptide stimulations were aimed at well-studied HLA-B-restricted epitopes as well as recently identified HLA-C-restricted CMV epitopes, whose presentation resists viral immunomodulation. The HLA type of each donor mattered for the analysis, because public TCR beta signatures pointed to carriage of CMV infection along with the matching HLA type. Beyond this particular receptor, the publication reports: In the ex vivo response, HLA-C-restricted CMV-specific TCR beta clonotypes were dominant, and in two of eight donors the single most frequent clonotype came from this HLA-C-restricted group. Cumulative frequency of public TCR beta family members discriminated carriers of CMV infection plus the relevant HLA type in this cohort and an independent roughly 350-donor cohort.

To note about this clonotype: The antigen it binds to is not known. No much larger clone is present one base from it, and per-base qualities are unavailable.

V sheds 6 bases and J sheds 8 bases, leaving 14 bases between their ends. There are 13 amino acids in the CDR3, from cysteine to phenylalanine inclusive. The retained sequence is limited to the CDR3, 39 bases, with the frame set at the first base. Via the germline V gene, CDR1 is SGHTA and CDR2 FQGNSA. TCRdb records Illumina HiSeq 1500 as the sequencer. TCRdb ran its own pipeline on the public reads, namely fastp trimming at Q25 and MiXCR clone calling, and kept in-frame beta chains. Rows are combined by CDR3 protein, so each entry shows the most common genes and DNA. The table for this sample lists hundreds of thousands of distinct CDR3 sequences; approximately 33% of them were counted only once. Together, the top ten hold 15% to 20% of the sample. The treatment or condition label on this specimen signifies: in vitro stimulation with specific CMV peptide epitopes to enrich CMV-specific T cells.

The rearranged chain carries TRBV7-2 and TRBJ2-4, with TRBD1 as a weak D call on 8 bases. The source of this sequence is a human donor in good health (CMV status not recorded). Some clones in this sample may be carry-over from other donors' samples. The sample consisted of cultured PBMCs, taken from culture after CMV antigen stimulation. The CDR3 sequence is CASSSQGGDIQYF. The nucleotide sequence is given as TGTGCCAGCAGTTCACAGGGGGGGGACATTCAGTACTTC.